One and the same sample provided the 11 T cell receptor beta chains below, sequenced in a study of T-cell reconstitution after alpha-beta-depleted transplantation in children (dated by TCRdb to 2016 to 2017). Library creation used PCR. The data were produced on an Illumina HiSeq 2500. Molecular barcoding was employed in the preparation of TCR libraries, with unique molecular identifiers being used to normalize TCRbeta repertoire quantification. TCRdb redid the processing of the public reads, applying fastp at Q25 and MiXCR, and retained in-frame beta chains. CDR3 protein duplicates are merged, each entry listing the most common genes and DNA. Within this sample are about 610,000 distinct CDR3 sequences, with over 9.5% of them counted one time only. The ten largest clones capture about 4.2% of the sample. The sequencing used PBMCs from the stem cell graft donor, collected from the stem cell graft. The receptors here all came from a human donor who donated a stem cell graft to a child with acute myeloid leukemia.

At least ten counts were recorded for this clonotype. The chain couples TRBV29-1 to TRBJ2-7; 9 bases fit TRBD1. V was clipped by 8 bases and J by 5 bases; unmatched bases: 10. Germline V gene data show CDR1 as SQVTM and CDR2 as ANQGSEA. This CDR3 has 13 residues. The DNA for the CDR3 is TGCAGCTCGTCCGGGACAGGGAACCACGAGCAGTACTTC. This gives the protein CSSSGTGNHEQYF.

The V gene is TRBV10-3, the J gene TRBJ2-2; 10 bases match TRBD2. Losses at the gene ends were 6 bases for V and 5 bases for J; bases not matched to a gene: 15. The V gene's germline CDR1 is ENHRY and CDR2 SYGVKD. CDR3 length: 18 amino acids. CDR3 protein: CAIRAGSASGSWTGELFF. CDR3 in DNA: TGTGCCATCAGGGCCGGCTCGGCTAGCGGGAGTTGGACCGGGGAGCTGTTTTTT.

This rearrangement joins TRBV29-1 to TRBJ2-7; TRBD2 agrees at 11 bases. The V gene end was trimmed by 2 bases and the J gene end by 5 bases; junction bases not matched to a gene: 8. This CDR3 has 15 amino acids. The V gene's germline CDR1 is SQVTM and CDR2 ANQGSEA. The CDR3 spells CSVEFVTSGNNEQYF. CDR3 in DNA: TGCAGCGTTGAATTTGTGACTAGCGGGAACAACGAGCAGTACTTC.

This clonotype was observed many times. V gene TRBV29-1 combines with J gene TRBJ1-1; D ambiguous. CDR3 length: 13 residues. Germline V lookup: CDR1 SQVTM, CDR2 ANQGSEA. Trimming pared 6 bases from V and 2 bases from J, leaving 13 bases between. CDR3 bases: TGCAGCGTCGCTCGCGGAGCTAACACTGAAGCTTTCTTT. It encodes CSVARGANTEAFF.

Many counts were recorded for this clonotype. J is TRBJ2-2 and V is TRBV25-1, with 8 bases fitting TRBD2. The ends lost 0 bases at V and 4 bases at J; junction bases unmatched: 7. CDR1 and CDR2 (germline): MGHDK, SYGVNS. The length of the CDR3 is 17 residues. For the CDR3, the DNA is TGTGCCAGCAGTGAATATAGGCTAGCGGGCCCCACCGGGGAGCTGTTTTTT. Translation gives CASSEYRLAGPTGELFF.

This chain joins TRBV3-1 and TRBJ1-4; D is possibly TRBD1 (5 bases). The V end lost 2 bases, the J end lost 4 bases, and 11 bases lay between the germline ends. CDR3 length: 15 amino acids. In germline, CDR1 is LGHDT, CDR2 YNNKEL (reference sequence). This chain's CDR3 is CASSQQGRINEKLFF. The CDR3 DNA sequence: TGTGCCAGCAGCCAACAGGGTCGGATTAATGAAAAACTGTTTTTT.

This clonotype was found a few times. The chain joins TRBV6-2 or TRBV6-3 to TRBJ1-2; tentatively, D is TRBD1 (6 bases). The CDR3 contains 11 residues. The V end was cut by 6 bases, the J end by 4 bases, with 6 bases between. Germline-derived CDR1 and CDR2 are MNHEY and SVGEGT. In DNA, the CDR3 is TGTGCCAGCAGACAGGGCTATGGCTACACCTTC. Protein product: CASRQGYGYTF.

This clonotype was counted at least ten times. The chain couples TRBV5-6 to TRBJ2-7; 7 nucleotides match TRBD1. V trimming: 4 bases; J trimming: 5 bases; junction bases outside the gene matches: 6. This CDR3 region has 13 residues. The germline CDR1 and CDR2 sequences are SGHDT and YYEEEE. The CDR3 nucleotides read TGTGCCAGCAGCCGAACCGACAGGGACGAGCAGTACTTC. The encoded protein is CASSRTDRDEQYF.

This clonotype has ten or more counts. This chain uses TRBV27 with TRBJ2-1; D uncertain. Looked up from germline, CDR1 is MNHEY and CDR2 is SMNVEV (reference sequence). The germline V and J ends were trimmed by 0 bases and 9 bases, with 6 bases remaining between them. The length of the CDR3 is 12 residues. This chain's CDR3 is CASSLSSGEQFF. In nucleotides, the CDR3 is TGTGCCAGCAGTTTATCGAGTGGTGAGCAGTTCTTC.

This clonotype showed up just a few times. The chain employs TRBV20-1 and TRBJ2-3; perhaps TRBD2 as D (6 bases). The CDR3 contains 15 residues. CDR1 is DFQATT, CDR2 SNEGSKA, per germline (reference sequence). V was clipped by 2 bases and J by 0 bases, with 12 bases between them. The CDR3 coding sequence is TGCAGTGCTAGAAATCCCGGGACTAGCACAGATACGCAGTATTTT. Its protein product is CSARNPGTSTDTQYF.

This clonotype was counted between two and nine times. The CDR3 coding sequence is TGCAGTGCTAGAGATCCACAGGGGGTTAATTCACCCCTCCACTTT. Its protein product is CSARDPQGVNSPLHF. J is TRBJ1-6 and V is TRBV20-1; 8 bases align to TRBD1. Trimming at V came to 0 bases and at J to 6 bases, leaving 4 bases not matched to a gene. CDR1 is DFQATT and CDR2 is SNEGSKA in the germline V gene (reference sequence). The CDR3 totals 15 residues.